The 27 T cell receptor beta chains below were found in one sample sequenced in a study of cytomegalovirus exposure and HLA in healthy donors (dated 2017 in TCRdb). Library prep was done by the immunoSEQ multiplex PCR assay. For the multiplex PCR, a mixture combining 60 forward primers for TCR Vbeta segments and 13 reverse primers for TCR Jbeta segments was used. TCRdb obtained this table from immuneACCESS and retained in-frame rearrangements with V and J assigned. These tables miss some clones; where compared with another copy, unresolved V genes account for less than half of the shortfall, and the remainder is unexplained. Within this sample are 97,000 or so clones, with 60% to 80% of them counted one time only. The top ten hold 8.5% to 10% of the sample. Source material: PBMCs. The source of these receptors is a male donor in good health and CMV-seropositive.

For the CDR3, the DNA is TGCGCCAGCAGCCGGGGGGATTCCTACGAGCAGTACTTC. Translated, it gives CASSRGDSYEQYF. The rearrangement links TRBV4-1 to TRBJ2-7, with D maybe TRBD2 (6 bases). Germline values: CDR1 MGHRA, CDR2 YSYEKL. V was shortened by 4 bases and J by 1 base, with 8 bases between the two germline ends. This CDR3 contains 13 residues.

The rearrangement links TRBV7-2 to TRBJ2-2; 7 bases map to TRBD1. The ends lost 6 bases at V and 6 bases at J; junction bases unmatched: 4. In germline, CDR1 is SGHTA, CDR2 FQGNSA. This CDR3 region has 13 residues. For the CDR3, the DNA is TGTGCCAGCAGATACCAGGGGGCCGGGGAGCTGTTTTTT. Encoded protein: CASRYQGAGELFF.

The chain uses TRBV7-2 and TRBJ2-3; D might be TRBD1 (6 bases). V lost 5 bases to trimming and J lost 5 bases, with 14 bases between them. Germline loops: CDR1 SGHTA, CDR2 FQGNSA. The CDR3 has 14 amino acids. The CDR3 nucleotides are TGTGCCAGCAGCGCACAGGGAAGTGGAGATACGCAGTATTTT. Its translation is CASSAQGSGDTQYF.

There are a few counts of this clone. The J gene is TRBJ1-1, the V gene TRBV5-4; D is possibly TRBD1 (6 bases). The V end lost 4 bases, the J end lost 6 bases, and 10 bases lay between the germline ends. The CDR3 consists of 12 residues. Germline V gene lookup returns CDR1 SGHNT and CDR2 YYREEE (reference sequence). The CDR3 region is CASSPGTPEAFF. CDR3 coding DNA: TGTGCCAGCAGCCCCGGGACACCTGAAGCTTTCTTT.

This clone was seen a handful of times. This chain joins TRBV30 and TRBJ1-5; TRBD1 is a possible D gene (6 bases). CDR3 length equals 16 residues. With 0 bases removed from V and 3 bases from J, the gap between germline ends came to 15 bases. Germline values: CDR1 GTSNPN, CDR2 SVGIG (reference sequence). In DNA form, the CDR3 reads TGTGCCTGGAGTGTCAGACGAGGACAGCCCAATCAGCCCCAGCATTTT. Residues: CAWSVRRGQPNQPQHF.

The chain combines TRBV11-2 with TRBJ1-2, with 10 positions matching TRBD1. J was trimmed by 4 bases and V by 5 bases; bases with no gene match: 13. CDR1 is SGHAT, CDR2 FQNNGV, per germline. This CDR3 region has 17 residues. For the CDR3, the DNA is TGTGCCAGCAGCCCCGGGACAGGGGAGCAACGGGTCTATGGCTACACCTTC. This sequence encodes CASSPGTGEQRVYGYTF.

The rearrangement links TRBV27 to TRBJ2-7, with D possibly being TRBD2 (6 bases). This CDR3 is 13 amino acids long. Trimming stripped 5 bases from V and 4 bases from J, with 12 bases between. Germline CDR1 and CDR2: MNHEY and SMNVEV (reference sequence). Written as DNA, the CDR3 is TGTGCCAGCAGTATGGGGGGACTGTACGAGCAGTACTTC. Protein: CASSMGGLYEQYF.

V gene TRBV9 combines with J gene TRBJ1-6, with TRBD1 matching over 7 bases. The CDR3 is 14 amino acids. Germline V gene data show CDR1 as SGDLS and CDR2 as YYNGEE. Trimming took 7 bases from V and 6 from J; bases not matched to a gene: 7. In DNA form, the CDR3 reads TGTGCCAGCGCCCGGACAGGAGTTAATTCACCCCTCCACTTT. It is translated as CASARTGVNSPLHF.

This clone is a singleton in its sample. The genes are TRBV7-2 and TRBJ1-5, with D uncertain. Germline CDR1 and CDR2: SGHTA and FQGNSA. V was clipped by 0 bases and J by 3 bases, with 6 bases between them. The CDR3 totals 14 residues. The CDR3 loop is CASSLAGFNQPQHF. The CDR3 DNA is TGTGCCAGCAGCTTAGCCGGGTTCAATCAGCCCCAGCATTTT.

The J gene is TRBJ1-2, the V gene TRBV19; TRBD1 is a possible D gene (6 bases). CDR1 LNHDA and CDR2 SQIVND come from the germline V gene (reference sequence). Trimming stripped 8 bases from V and 7 bases from J, with 14 bases between. The CDR3 is 12 residues long. CDR3 sequence: CASALGGSGYTF. For the CDR3, the DNA is TGTGCCAGTGCCCTAGGGGGATCTGGCTACACCTTC. Combining the CDR3 with reference TRBV19 and TRBJ1-2 gives the whole variable domain DGGITQSPKYLFRKEGQNVTLSCEQNLNHDAMYWYRQDPGQGLRLIYYSQIVNDFQKGDIAEGYSVSREKKESFPLTVTSAQKNPTAFYLCASALGGSGYTFGSGTRLTVV.

The chain combines TRBV28 with TRBJ1-2; unclear D gene. This CDR3 comprises 11 residues. Trimming left V 6 bases short and J 4 bases short, with 6 bases between. Per the germline V gene, CDR1 is MDHEN and CDR2 is SYDVKM. The CDR3 sequence is CASSSSYGYTF. CDR3 DNA: TGTGCCAGCAGCTCCTCCTATGGCTACACCTTC.

The chain links TRBV25-1 to TRBJ1-1; 7 bases map to TRBD1. Germline V CDR1 and CDR2: MGHDK, SYGVNS. The CDR3 is made up of 18 amino acids. V lost 2 bases, J lost 0 bases, and 12 bases stayed unmatched. The CDR3 DNA is TGTGCCAGCAGTGAACCCCCCAAGGGGACAGACTTGAACACTGAAGCTTTCTTT. This codes for CASSEPPKGTDLNTEAFF.

Only a few counts were recorded for this clone. Other DNA sequences of this sample code for an identical CDR3. The chain employs TRBV28 and TRBJ2-5; D perhaps matches TRBD1 (5 bases). Trimming took off 5 bases at V and 4 bases at J, with 11 bases between the two ends. The CDR3 loop spans 13 amino acids. CDR1 and CDR2 (germline): MDHEN, SYDVKM. This CDR3 is CASSLQGSETQYF. In DNA form, the CDR3 reads TGTGCCAGCAGTCTTCAGGGTTCAGAGACCCAGTACTTC.

The chain has TRBV5-1 and TRBJ2-3, with 12 nucleotides matching TRBD2. The V and J ends lost 4 bases and 3 bases, in that order; junction bases with no gene match: 3. Germline values: CDR1 SGHRS, CDR2 YFSETQ. This CDR3 region has 15 residues. CDR3 amino acids: CASSPGLAGTDTQYF. CDR3 DNA sequence: TGCGCCAGCAGCCCCGGACTAGCGGGAACAGATACGCAGTATTTT.

This clone was observed a single time. This sequence joins TRBV14 and TRBJ2-7, with 7 bases lining up with TRBD2. The CDR3 totals 12 residues. Unmatched junction bases numbered 2, after V lost 9 bases and J lost 0 bases. Germline V lookup: CDR1 SGHDN, CDR2 FVKESK. CDR3 loop: CASGRDSYEQYF. The CDR3, as DNA: TGTGCCAGTGGGAGGGACTCCTACGAGCAGTACTTC.

The rearrangement links TRBV28 to TRBJ2-7; TRBD1 matches at 9 bases. The CDR3 runs to 15 residues. In germline, CDR1 is MDHEN, CDR2 SYDVKM. V dropped 5 bases and J dropped 3; count of bases not matched to a gene: 8. This chain's CDR3 is CASSPPGTGYYEQYF. CDR3 DNA sequence: TGTGCCAGCAGTCCACCCGGGACAGGGTACTACGAGCAGTACTTC.

This clone was counted between two and nine times. J is TRBJ2-1 and V is TRBV2, with a tentative D call TRBD2 (6 bases). V was clipped by 3 bases and J by 3 bases, with 9 bases between them. The CDR3 extends over 14 amino acids. The V gene's germline CDR1 is SNHLY and CDR2 FYNNEI. The CDR3 region has the DNA TGTGCCAGCAGTGAGGCGACTAGCTACAATGAGCAGTTCTTC. Translated: CASSEATSYNEQFF.

The V gene is TRBV5-1, the J gene TRBJ1-1; D is perhaps TRBD1 (6 bases). Germline loops: CDR1 SGHRS, CDR2 YFSETQ. The CDR3 sequence is 14 residues long. V was cut by 7 bases and J by 1 base, with 14 bases left in between. The CDR3 nucleotides are TGCGCCAGCTGGGGAACACAGGGGAACACTGAAGCTTTCTTT. It encodes CASWGTQGNTEAFF.

This sequence joins TRBV5-4 and TRBJ2-3; D gene unclear. V was clipped by 4 bases and J by 5 bases, with 11 bases between them. The CDR3 runs 13 residues. Germline CDR1 is SGHNT and CDR2 is YYREEE (reference sequence). The CDR3 DNA sequence: TGTGCCAGCAGCCAAACACCAGGAGATACGCAGTATTTT. Protein product: CASSQTPGDTQYF.

The chain employs TRBV7-6 and TRBJ2-5; D might be TRBD1 (6 bases). Near its end, the DNA agrees better with TRBJ2-7, so the J call may be wrong. The CDR3 consists of 14 residues. Germline-derived CDR1 and CDR2 are SGHVS and FNYEAQ. In DNA, the CDR3 is TGTGCCAGCAGCTCCCGGGACAACCCCTACGAGCAGTACTTC. Amino acid sequence: CASSSRDNPYEQYF.

The J gene is TRBJ2-5, the V gene TRBV2, with TRBD2 matching 10 bases. The germline gives CDR1 SNHLY, CDR2 FYNNEI. Trimming at V came to 4 bases and at J to 11 bases, leaving 13 bases not matched to a gene. This CDR3 region has 15 residues. CDR3 loop: CASSALAGEAGEQYF. CDR3 nucleotides: TGTGCCAGCAGTGCCCTAGCGGGAGAAGCAGGAGAGCAGTACTTC.

CDR3 nucleotide sequence: TGTGCCAGCCGCGAGAGCGGGGCATTTATCGCCGAGCAGTACTTC. Its translation: CASRESGAFIAEQYF. This rearrangement joins TRBV18 to TRBJ2-7, with 7 bases aligning to TRBD2. CDR1 KGHSH and CDR2 LQKENI come from the germline V gene. The CDR3 is made up of 15 amino acids. Trimming at V came to 8 bases and at J to 6 bases, leaving 16 bases not matched to a gene.

The DNA for the CDR3 is TGTGCCAGCAGTCCCGCGTATAGCAATCAGCCCCAGCATTTT. It yields the protein CASSPAYSNQPQHF. The rearrangement links TRBV6-6 to TRBJ1-5; D unclear. V lost 5 bases, J lost 0 bases, and 8 bases lay in between. Germline V gene data show CDR1 as MNHNY and CDR2 as SVGAGI (reference sequence). The CDR3 is 14 amino acids.

This chain's CDR3 is CSVGTSREQYF. CDR3 coding DNA: TGCAGCGTCGGGACTAGCCGCGAGCAGTACTTC. The chain couples TRBV29-1 to TRBJ2-5; 9 bases agree with TRBD2. With the DNA end fitting TRBJ2-7 better, the J assignment may be wrong. Germline CDR1 and CDR2: SQVTM and ANQGSEA. The CDR3 is made up of 11 amino acids.

Comments on this clone: The conserved closing phenylalanine or tryptophan is absent in this CDR3, likely reflecting a read error. The DNA is omitted, as the CDR3 cannot be located on it reliably, and the CDR3 follows TCRdb's listing. Here the CDR3 reads CASKSDRTL. The chain carries TRBV11-3 and TRBJ2-7; the table's D call, TRBD1, was not checked against the DNA. With termini counted, the CDR3 has 9 amino acids. The germline gives CDR1 SGHNT, CDR2 YENEEA.

This chain joins TRBV28 and TRBJ2-7; 9 positions agree with TRBD1. Losses at the gene ends were 2 bases for V and 5 bases for J; bases not matched to a gene: 7. Germline CDR1 reads MDHEN; CDR2 reads SYDVKM. CDR3 length equals 15 residues. CDR3 sequence: CASSLGGTGHHEQYF. As DNA, the CDR3 is TGTGCCAGCAGTTTAGGCGGGACAGGGCACCACGAGCAGTACTTC.

CDR3 sequence (DNA): TGTGCCAGCAGTCCGGGACTAGAGACCGGGGAGCTGTTTTTT. Translated: CASSPGLETGELFF. The rearrangement links TRBV6-1 to TRBJ2-2; 8 nucleotides agree with TRBD2. Trimming cost V 5 bases and J 5 bases; bases outside gene matches: 4. The CDR3 has 14 residues. The germline V gene has CDR1 MNHNS and CDR2 SASEGT.